The 23 T cell receptor beta chains in this list originate from one sample, sequenced in a study of radiotherapy plus CTLA-4 blockade in lung cancer. Libraries were prepared by immunoSEQ multiplex PCR; TCRdb keeps only in-frame clonotypes and omits some of them. The table shows 40,000 to 45,000 clones, with approximately 70% occurring only once. The sequencing used peripheral blood, collected from a patient treated with radiotherapy plus ipilimumab. Receptors originate from a human donor with non-small cell lung cancer who had stable disease on radiotherapy plus ipilimumab.

The V gene is TRBV7-9, the J gene TRBJ1-1; 8 bases line up with TRBD1. The CDR3 is 14 residues long. J lost 0 bases, V lost 8 bases, and 5 bases had no gene match. Germline V gives CDR1 SEHNR, CDR2 FQNEAQ (reference sequence). The CDR3 bases are TGTGCCAGCCCTGCGGGACAGGTGAACACTGAAGCTTTCTTT. Residues: CASPAGQVNTEAFF.

The chain has TRBV7-8 and TRBJ2-7; 7 nucleotides align to TRBD2. CDR1 is SGHVS, CDR2 FQNEAQ, per germline. The CDR3 is made up of 14 amino acids. Trimming removed 3 bases from V and 3 bases from J; junction bases left unmatched: 5. This CDR3 reads CASSFSLAVYEQYF. The CDR3 DNA reads TGTGCCAGCAGCTTTAGCCTAGCGGTCTACGAGCAGTACTTC.

The chain employs TRBV5-1 and TRBJ1-2; D is unresolved. CDR3 length: 15 residues. The V end lost 2 bases, the J end lost 7 bases, and 18 bases lay between the germline ends. Per the germline V gene, CDR1 is SGHRS and CDR2 is YFSETQ. CDR3 protein: CASSFGPGDISGYTF. The CDR3 DNA is TGCGCCAGCAGCTTTGGGCCCGGGGATATCAGTGGCTACACCTTC. Looking up the rest from reference TRBV5-1 and TRBJ1-2 gives the full variable domain: KAGVTQTPRYLIKTRGQQVTLSCSPISGHRSVSWYQQTPGQGLQFLFEYFSETQRNKGNFPGRFSGRQFSNSRSEMNVSTLELGDSALYLCASSFGPGDISGYTFGSGTRLTVV.

This rearrangement joins TRBV7-2 to TRBJ1-1; TRBD1 matches 10 bases. The germline gives CDR1 SGHTA, CDR2 FQGNSA. V was clipped by 4 bases and J by 5 bases; unmatched bases: 4. The CDR3 extends over 14 amino acids. The chain's CDR3 is CASSWDRGLTEAFF. CDR3 sequence (DNA): TGTGCCAGCAGCTGGGACAGGGGACTTACTGAAGCTTTCTTT.

The chain carries TRBV9 and TRBJ2-2, with TRBD1 as a possible D gene (5 bases). The CDR3 is 16 amino acids. The ends were cut back, 3 bases at V and 5 bases at J, with 17 bases in the middle. Germline V gene lookup returns CDR1 SGDLS and CDR2 YYNGEE. The DNA of the CDR3 is TGTGCCAGCAGCGACCCCAGCAGGGCAGCAACCGGGGAGCTGTTTTTT. Amino acids: CASSDPSRAATGELFF.

The chain joins TRBV7-9 to TRBJ2-3; no firm D call. V lost 5 bases and J lost 0, with 9 bases in between. Germline CDR1 reads SEHNR; CDR2 reads FQNEAQ (reference sequence). The CDR3 has 14 residues. CDR3 sequence reads: CASSRSGSTDTQYF. The DNA for the CDR3 is TGTGCCAGCAGCCGTTCCGGTAGCACAGATACGCAGTATTTT.

The V and J genes are TRBV19 and TRBJ1-5; 12 nucleotides align to TRBD1. Per germline, CDR1 LNHDA and CDR2 SQIVND (reference sequence). Unmatched junction bases numbered 18, after V lost 3 bases and J lost 6 bases. CDR3 length: 20 amino acids. The CDR3 loop reads CASSMIGAGTGGAMGQPQHF. CDR3 bases: TGTGCCAGTAGTATGATTGGAGCCGGGACAGGGGGCGCGATGGGTCAGCCCCAGCATTTT.

This clone has just a few counts. The CDR3 DNA reads as TGTGCCAGTAGTATGGGGTCGCAGGGGTACAATGAGCAGTTCTTC. This sequence encodes CASSMGSQGYNEQFF. This chain links TRBV19 with TRBJ2-1; perhaps TRBD1 as D (6 bases). The germline gives CDR1 LNHDA, CDR2 SQIVND (reference sequence). V lost 3 bases and J 4 bases, leaving 13 bases between the germline ends. The CDR3 length is 15 residues. The full variable domain, completed using reference TRBV19 and TRBJ2-1, is DGGITQSPKYLFRKEGQNVTLSCEQNLNHDAMYWYRQDPGQGLRLIYYSQIVNDFQKGDIAEGYSVSREKKESFPLTVTSAQKNPTAFYLCASSMGSQGYNEQFFGPGTRLTVL.

This chain connects TRBV18 to TRBJ1-1; D perhaps matches TRBD1 (5 bases). The CDR3 runs 15 residues. Germline V gene data show CDR1 as KGHSH and CDR2 as LQKENI. V was cut by 4 bases and J by 4 bases, with 16 bases left in between. The CDR3 is CASSLNQGGVTEAFF. CDR3 DNA sequence: TGTGCCAGCTCACTAAACCAGGGTGGAGTCACTGAAGCTTTCTTT.

The V call is TRBV30, the J call TRBJ1-2; D unclear. The CDR3 extends over 12 amino acids. Looked up from germline, CDR1 is GTSNPN and CDR2 is SVGIG (reference sequence). Trimming took off 2 bases at V and 6 bases at J, with 10 bases between the two ends. CDR3 nucleotide sequence: TGTGCCTGGAGTCCGACTGAGGATGGCTACACCTTC. Its translation is CAWSPTEDGYTF.

Written as DNA, the CDR3 is TGCGCCAGCAGCCCCCGGGGGGATCAAGAGACCCAGTACTTC. This sequence encodes CASSPRGDQETQYF. This chain links TRBV5-1 with TRBJ2-5; the match to TRBD2 covers 7 bases. The CDR3 length is 14 residues. Trimming cost V 4 bases and J 2 bases; bases outside gene matches: 5. Germline CDR1 is SGHRS and CDR2 is YFSETQ.

The V call is TRBV9, the J call TRBJ1-5; maybe TRBD1 (5 bases). The germline gives CDR1 SGDLS, CDR2 YYNGEE. The CDR3 is 14 amino acids. Trimming stripped 2 bases from V and 5 bases from J, with 11 bases between. DNA of the CDR3: TGTGCCAGCAGCGTGGGGGGAAGTGATCAGCCCCAGCATTTT. It yields the protein CASSVGGSDQPQHF.

The chain recombines TRBV6-5 with TRBJ1-5; D is ambiguous. The CDR3 contains 13 residues. Germline loops: CDR1 MNHEY, CDR2 SVGAGI. V lost 4 bases to trimming and J lost 5 bases, with 9 bases between them. The CDR3: CASSSLIDQPQHF. The CDR3 DNA follows: TGTGCCAGCAGTTCCTTAATTGATCAGCCCCAGCATTTT.

The chain employs TRBV7-9 and TRBJ1-1, with 12 bases aligning to TRBD1. V shed 4 bases, J shed 11 bases, and the junction held 14 bases outside the gene matches. Germline V gene sequence: CDR1 SEHNR, CDR2 FQNEAQ (reference sequence). This CDR3 has 16 amino acids. The CDR3 nucleotides are TGTGCCAGCAGCTACGGGACAGGGGGCCGAGTTATAGGTGCTTTCTTT. This encodes CASSYGTGGRVIGAFF.

In its sample, this clone was seen a few times. V is TRBV29-1 and J is TRBJ1-2; 11 bases line up with TRBD1. The CDR3 is made up of 16 amino acids. CDR1 and CDR2 from the germline V gene are SQVTM and ANQGSEA. V dropped 7 bases and J dropped 7; count of bases not matched to a gene: 17. The CDR3 reads CSGSGTGGGLGGGYTF. As DNA, the CDR3 is TGCAGCGGGTCCGGGACAGGGGGTGGGTTGGGTGGTGGCTACACCTTC.

This chain links TRBV10-3 with TRBJ1-6; 10 bases align to TRBD1. Trimming took 6 bases from V and 9 from J; bases not matched to a gene: 5. Germline V gene data show CDR1 as ENHRY and CDR2 as SYGVKD. This CDR3 is 14 amino acids long. CDR3 protein: CAIRGTGVSSPLHF. The CDR3 nucleotides are TGTGCCATCAGAGGGACAGGGGTTAGTTCACCCCTCCACTTT.

The chain joins TRBV12-5 to TRBJ1-5; TRBD1 agrees at 7 bases. The CDR3 consists of 19 residues. Trimming took 6 bases from V and 0 from J; bases not matched to a gene: 17. Germline V gene lookup returns CDR1 LGHNT and CDR2 FRNRAP. As DNA, the CDR3 is TGTGCTAGTGGCTACTCTCCGGGACAGCTCCTTTATAGCAATCAGCCCCAGCATTTT. It codes for CASGYSPGQLLYSNQPQHF.

This sequence joins TRBV7-2 and TRBJ1-1, with 7 bases identical to TRBD1. CDR1 is SGHTA, CDR2 FQGNSA, per germline. CDR3 length equals 16 residues. Trimming removed 4 bases from V and 3 bases from J; junction bases left unmatched: 11. CDR3 in DNA: TGTGCCAGCAGCTACGACCGACAACAGGGGTACACTGAAGCTTTCTTT. It translates to CASSYDRQQGYTEAFF.

V gene TRBV6-5 combines with J gene TRBJ2-7; possibly TRBD2 for D (5 bases). V was pared by 10 bases and J by 1 base, with 5 bases between. The CDR3 is 10 amino acids. Germline CDR1 is MNHEY and CDR2 is SVGAGI. CDR3 protein: CATGSYEQYF. As DNA, the CDR3 is TGTGCCACGGGGTCCTACGAGCAGTACTTC.

The rearrangement uses TRBV5-5 and TRBJ1-2, with D perhaps matching TRBD1 (6 bases). Germline assignment: CDR1 SGHKS and CDR2 YYEKEE (reference sequence). This CDR3 is built from 15 residues. Trimming cost V 3 bases and J 6 bases, with 18 bases left between them. CDR3 sequence: CASSSTGGILHGYTF. Written as DNA, the CDR3 is TGTGCCAGCAGCTCTACGGGGGGCATCCTTCATGGCTACACCTTC.

The rearrangement joins TRBV7-2 to TRBJ2-7; a possible D gene is TRBD2 (5 bases). The germline CDR1 and CDR2 sequences are SGHTA and FQGNSA. Trimming stripped 1 base from V and 6 bases from J, with 13 bases between. The CDR3 is 14 amino acids. CDR3 nucleotide sequence: TGTGCCAGCAGCTTAGTCCGGGGTTTGGGCGAGCAGTACTTC. Its protein is CASSLVRGLGEQYF.

V gene TRBV6-1 combines with J gene TRBJ1-1, with no clear D. This CDR3 contains 12 residues. Germline values: CDR1 MNHNS, CDR2 SASEGT. V lost 6 bases and J lost 7, with 12 bases in between. CDR3 amino acids: CASSSQAGEAFF. As DNA, the CDR3 is TGTGCCAGCAGCTCCCAAGCTGGTGAAGCTTTCTTT.

This clone was counted only a few times. The chain combines TRBV4-1 with TRBJ1-6; D perhaps matches TRBD1 (5 bases). This CDR3 is built from 17 residues. Per the germline V gene, CDR1 is MGHRA and CDR2 is YSYEKL. Trimming stripped 0 bases from V and 6 bases from J, with 15 bases between. CDR3 in amino acids: CASSQEPLGGRNSPLHF. In DNA form, the CDR3 reads TGCGCCAGCAGCCAAGAGCCCCTCGGGGGACGTAATTCACCCCTCCACTTT.